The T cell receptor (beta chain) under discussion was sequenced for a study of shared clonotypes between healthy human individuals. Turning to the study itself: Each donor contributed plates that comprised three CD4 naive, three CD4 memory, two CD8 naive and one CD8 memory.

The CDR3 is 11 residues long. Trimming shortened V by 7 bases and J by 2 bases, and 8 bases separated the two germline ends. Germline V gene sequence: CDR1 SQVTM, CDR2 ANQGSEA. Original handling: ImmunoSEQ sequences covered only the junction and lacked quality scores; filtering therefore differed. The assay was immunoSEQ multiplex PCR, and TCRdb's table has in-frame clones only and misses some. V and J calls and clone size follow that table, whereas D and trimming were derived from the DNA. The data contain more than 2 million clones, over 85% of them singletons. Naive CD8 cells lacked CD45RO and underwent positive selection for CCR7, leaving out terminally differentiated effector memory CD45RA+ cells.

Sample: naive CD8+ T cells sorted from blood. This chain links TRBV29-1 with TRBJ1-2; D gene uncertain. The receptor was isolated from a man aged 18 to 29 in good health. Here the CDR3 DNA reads TGCAGCGGAGACGGGAACTATGGCTACACCTTC. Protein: CSGDGNYGYTF.